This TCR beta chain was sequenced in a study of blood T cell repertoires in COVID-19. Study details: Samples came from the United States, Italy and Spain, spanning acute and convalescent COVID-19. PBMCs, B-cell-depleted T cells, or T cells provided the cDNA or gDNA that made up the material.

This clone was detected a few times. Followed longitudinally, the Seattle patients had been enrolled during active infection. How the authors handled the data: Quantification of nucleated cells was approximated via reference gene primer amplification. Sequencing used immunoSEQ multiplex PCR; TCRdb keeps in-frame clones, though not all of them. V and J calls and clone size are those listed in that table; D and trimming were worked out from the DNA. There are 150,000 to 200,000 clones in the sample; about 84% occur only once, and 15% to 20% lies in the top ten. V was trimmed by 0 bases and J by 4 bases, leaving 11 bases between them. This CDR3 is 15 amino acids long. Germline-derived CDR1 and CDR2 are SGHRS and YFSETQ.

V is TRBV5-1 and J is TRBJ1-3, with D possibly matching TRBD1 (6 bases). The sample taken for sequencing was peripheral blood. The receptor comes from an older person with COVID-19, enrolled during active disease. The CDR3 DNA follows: TGCGCCAGCAGCTTGGAAGTGGGGGCCGGAAACACCATATATTTT. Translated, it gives CASSLEVGAGNTIYF.